The clone carrying this TCR beta chain appeared many times. Its target is not known. This entry comes from a study of T cells in Graves' hyperthyroidism and ophthalmopathy. Points from the study as a whole: Model output signaled ophthalmopathy a median roughly 6.5 months ahead of onset.

TCR beta CDR3 region amplification was performed from RNA transcripts. HTBI primers were used for first-round RT-PCR of the TCR CDR3. TCRdb redid the calling of the multiplex PCR reads with MiXCR, one entry per CDR3 protein. This sample carries 600,000 or so distinct CDR3 sequences, roughly 15% of them seen once, and the ten largest clones take approximately 13%. The germline V gene encodes CDR1 MDHEN and CDR2 SYDVKM. There are 15 residues in the CDR3. Trimming took off 5 bases at V and 0 bases at J, with 12 bases between the two ends. Subjects with ophthalmopathy showed a Clinical Activity Score no lower than 3, a NOSPECS grade no lower than 4, and a duration shorter than 3 months. The study excluded patients with uncontrolled infection, other autoimmune disease, pregnancy or lactation. Orbital computed tomography, thyroid ultrasound, serum thyroxine and TRAb, and clinical symptoms together informed the diagnoses.

V usage is TRBV28 and J usage is TRBJ2-3, with D perhaps TRBD1 (6 bases). The sample consisted of blood. The source of this sequence is a woman aged 45-59 years with Graves' ophthalmopathy. CDR3 region: CASSALGASTDTQYF. In nucleotides, the CDR3 is TGTGCCAGCAGTGCCTTGGGGGCTAGCACAGATACGCAGTATTTT.